This TCR beta chain came from a study of T cell changes during pregnancy in multiple sclerosis. V lost 1 base and J lost 3; bases outside the gene matches: 3. Germline CDR1 and CDR2: MNHNS and SASEGT. This CDR3 region has 14 residues. Profiled with immunoSEQ multiplex PCR; TCRdb holds only in-frame clones, not every one. The table includes tens of thousands of clones, about 90% detected once. The TCR originated in a female donor with multiple sclerosis, enrolled in a pregnancy study. The starting material was CD4+ T cells from peripheral blood mononuclear cells, obtained in the first trimester of pregnancy. The V gene is TRBV6-1, the J gene TRBJ2-7; 7 nucleotides match TRBD1. The CDR3 is CASSEGAGGYEQYF. DNA for the CDR3: TGTGCCAGCAGTGAAGGAGCAGGGGGCTACGAGCAGTACTTC.